This record looks at one TCR beta chain sequence and its context. These data belong to a study of human CD8 memory T cell subsets. The length of the CDR3 is 11 residues. CDR1 and CDR2 (germline): SGHNT, YYREEE (reference sequence). Classification as TPEX applied to CCR7+ PD-1+ TIGIT+ early memory CD8+ T cells bearing exhausted-like traits. The source of the RNA was duplicate vials containing about 150,000 sorted CD8+ T cells for each subset. The authors made TCR beta libraries using UMI-labeled 5' RACE. As originally analysed: Libraries were built for TCR beta, and each one held between about 2,700 and 20,000 functional CDR3 beta clonotypes. Reprocessing the 5' RACE reads, TCRdb reports a single entry for every CDR3 protein and omits DNA. These V and J calls rely on TCRdb rather than the paper's analysis. This table holds around 10,000 distinct CDR3 sequences.

The J gene is TRBJ2-3, the V gene TRBV5-4. The TCR sequence derives from a human donor in good health. Sequenced material: CD8+ T cells from PBMCs. The CDR3 loop is CASSAEDTQYF.